This note documents a single TCR beta chain sequence. Antigen specificity is unknown. A history of autoimmune disease or systemic immunosuppression excluded patients. These data come from a study of OX40 agonist ivuxolimab in advanced cancers. Study findings and constraints: People who partly responded at 0.1-3.0 mg/kg had some of the least clonal expansion seen. CD8+ T cells were the subset that, on average, had more expanded clones than CD4+. Low normalized T-cell clonal expansion was additionally recorded for some nonresponders.

Germline CDR1 reads SGHTA; CDR2 reads FQGTGA. This CDR3 spans 17 amino acids. Trimming stripped 5 bases from V and 0 bases from J, with 16 bases between. Using immunoSEQ multiplex PCR, the repertoire was profiled, and TCRdb retains in-frame clones only, with some absent. The sample contains 60,000 to 75,000 clones, 85% to 90% of which appear only once. The V call is TRBV7-3, the J call TRBJ2-2, with D perhaps TRBD2 (6 bases). Source: CD4+ or CD8+ T cells sorted from blood, taken in a trial of the OX40 agonist ivuxolimab. The receptor was derived from an adult with an advanced solid tumor such as melanoma, head and neck, liver or kidney cancer. CDR3 in DNA: TGTGCCAGCAGCCCAACGGGACTGACAACGAACACCGGGGAGCTGTTTTTT. Its translation: CASSPTGLTTNTGELFF.